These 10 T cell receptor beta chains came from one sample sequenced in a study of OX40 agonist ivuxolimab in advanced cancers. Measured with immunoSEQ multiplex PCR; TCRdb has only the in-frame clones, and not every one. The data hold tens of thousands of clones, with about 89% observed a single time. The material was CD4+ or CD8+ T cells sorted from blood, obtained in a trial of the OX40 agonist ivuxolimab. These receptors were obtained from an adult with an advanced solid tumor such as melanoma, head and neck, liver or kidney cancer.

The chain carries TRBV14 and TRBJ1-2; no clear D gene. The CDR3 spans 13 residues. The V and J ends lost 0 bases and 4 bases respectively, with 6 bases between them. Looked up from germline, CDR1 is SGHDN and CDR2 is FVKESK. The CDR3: CASSQEFFYGYTF. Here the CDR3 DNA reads TGTGCCAGCAGCCAAGAATTTTTCTATGGCTACACCTTC. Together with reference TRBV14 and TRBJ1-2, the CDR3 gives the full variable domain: EAGVTQFPSHSVIEKGQTVTLRCDPISGHDNLYWYRRVMGKEIKFLLHFVKESKQDESGMPNNRFLAERTGGTYSTLKVQPAELEDSGVYFCASSQEFFYGYTFGSGTRLTVV.

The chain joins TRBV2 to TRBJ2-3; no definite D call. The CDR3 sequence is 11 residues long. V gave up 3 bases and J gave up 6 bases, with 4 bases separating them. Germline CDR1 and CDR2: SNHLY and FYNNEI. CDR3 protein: CASSDRDTQYF. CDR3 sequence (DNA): TGTGCCAGCAGTGACCGGGATACGCAGTATTTT.

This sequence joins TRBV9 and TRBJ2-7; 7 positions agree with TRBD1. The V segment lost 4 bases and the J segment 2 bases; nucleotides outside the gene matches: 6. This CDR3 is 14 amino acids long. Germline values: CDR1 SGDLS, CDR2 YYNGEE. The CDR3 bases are TGTGCCAGCAGCCCTCGGACAGGAACCTACGAGCAGTACTTC. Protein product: CASSPRTGTYEQYF.

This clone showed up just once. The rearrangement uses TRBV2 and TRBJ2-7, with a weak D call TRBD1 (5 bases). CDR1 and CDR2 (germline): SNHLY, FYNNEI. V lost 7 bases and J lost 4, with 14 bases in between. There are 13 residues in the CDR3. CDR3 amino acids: CASNTGQSYEQYF. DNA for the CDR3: TGTGCCAGCAACACAGGTCAGTCGTACGAGCAGTACTTC.

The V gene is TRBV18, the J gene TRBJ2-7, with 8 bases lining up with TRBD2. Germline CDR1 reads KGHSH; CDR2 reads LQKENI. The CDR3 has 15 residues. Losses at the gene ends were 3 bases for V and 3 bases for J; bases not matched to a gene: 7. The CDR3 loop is CASSPGASGLYEQYF. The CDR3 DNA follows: TGTGCCAGCTCACCTGGGGCTAGCGGGCTCTACGAGCAGTACTTC.

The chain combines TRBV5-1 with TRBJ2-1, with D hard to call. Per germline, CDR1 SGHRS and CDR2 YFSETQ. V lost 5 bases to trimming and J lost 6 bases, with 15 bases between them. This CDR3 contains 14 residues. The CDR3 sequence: CASSSSGSGNEQFF. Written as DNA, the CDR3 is TGCGCCAGCAGTTCATCAGGTTCAGGCAATGAGCAGTTCTTC.

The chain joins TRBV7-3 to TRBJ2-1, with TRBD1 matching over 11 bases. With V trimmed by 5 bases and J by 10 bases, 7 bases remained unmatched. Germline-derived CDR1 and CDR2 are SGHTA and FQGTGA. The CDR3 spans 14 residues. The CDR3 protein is CASSSGQGASEQFF. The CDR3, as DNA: TGTGCCAGCAGCAGCGGACAGGGGGCATCCGAGCAGTTCTTC.

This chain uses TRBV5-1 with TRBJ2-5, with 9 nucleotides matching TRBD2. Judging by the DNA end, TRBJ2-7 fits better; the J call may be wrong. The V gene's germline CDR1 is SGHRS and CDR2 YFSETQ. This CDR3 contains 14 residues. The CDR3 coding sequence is TGCGCCAGCAGGGTTAGCGGGAGTGGGTACGAGCAGTACTTC. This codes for CASRVSGSGYEQYF.

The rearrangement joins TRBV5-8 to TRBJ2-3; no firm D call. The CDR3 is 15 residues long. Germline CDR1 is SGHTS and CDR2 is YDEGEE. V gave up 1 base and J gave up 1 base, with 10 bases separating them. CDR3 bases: TGTGCCAGCAGCTTGTTAGTAGTTGGCACAGATACGCAGTATTTT. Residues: CASSLLVVGTDTQYF.

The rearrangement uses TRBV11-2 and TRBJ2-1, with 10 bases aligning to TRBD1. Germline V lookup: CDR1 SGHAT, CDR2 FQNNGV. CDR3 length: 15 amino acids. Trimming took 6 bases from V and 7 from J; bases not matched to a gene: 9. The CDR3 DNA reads TGTGCCAGCAGTCGTCCCGGGACAGGGGTTAATGAGCAGTTCTTC. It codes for CASSRPGTGVNEQFF.